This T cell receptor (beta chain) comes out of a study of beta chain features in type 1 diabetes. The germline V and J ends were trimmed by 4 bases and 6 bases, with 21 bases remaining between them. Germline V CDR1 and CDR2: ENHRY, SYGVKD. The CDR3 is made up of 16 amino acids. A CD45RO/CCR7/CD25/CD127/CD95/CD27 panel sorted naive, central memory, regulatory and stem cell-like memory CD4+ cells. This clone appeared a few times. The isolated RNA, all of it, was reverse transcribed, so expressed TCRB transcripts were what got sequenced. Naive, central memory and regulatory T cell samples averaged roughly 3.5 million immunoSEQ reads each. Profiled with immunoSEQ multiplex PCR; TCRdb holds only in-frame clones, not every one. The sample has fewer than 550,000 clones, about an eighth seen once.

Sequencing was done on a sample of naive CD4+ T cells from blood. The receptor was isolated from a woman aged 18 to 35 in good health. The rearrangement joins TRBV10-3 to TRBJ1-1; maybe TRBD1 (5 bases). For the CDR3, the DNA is TGTGCCATCAGTGGCGGACCGACCTCCACGGGGGCTGAAGCTTTCTTT. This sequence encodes CAISGGPTSTGAEAFF.